The 31 T cell receptor beta chains below all came from one sample that was sequenced in a study of cytomegalovirus exposure and HLA in healthy donors. PCR was performed using 60 Vbeta and 13 Jbeta primers. Produced via immunoSEQ multiplex PCR; TCRdb's table is partial and in-frame only. The repertoire consists of approximately 93,000 clones, with roughly 83% occurring once and the leading ten covering about 3.1%. Sequencing input: PBMCs. The receptor set was obtained from a male donor in good health and CMV-seropositive.

This sequence joins TRBV6-6 and TRBJ2-1; 10 bases are a match to TRBD2. V trimming: 4 bases; J trimming: 9 bases; junction bases outside the gene matches: 12. Germline CDR1 reads MNHNY; CDR2 reads SVGAGI (reference sequence). The CDR3 contains 16 residues. In nucleotides, the CDR3 is TGTGCCAGCAGTTCCCTAGGAGCGGGGGGGATGAGTGAGCAGTTCTTC. Residues: CASSSLGAGGMSEQFF.

This chain links TRBV27 with TRBJ1-1; D unresolved. CDR1 is MNHEY and CDR2 is SMNVEV in the germline V gene (reference sequence). V was shortened by 5 bases and J by 4 bases, with 20 bases between the two germline ends. CDR3 length equals 16 residues. As DNA, the CDR3 is TGTGCCAGCAGTCCCCGGGTCCTCGCCAGTGGCACTGAAGCTTTCTTT. Protein product: CASSPRVLASGTEAFF.

The V gene is TRBV5-1, the J gene TRBJ2-7, with a tentative D call TRBD2 (6 bases). Germline CDR1 and CDR2: SGHRS and YFSETQ. V was trimmed by 7 bases and J by 0 bases, leaving 11 bases between them. The CDR3 is 13 residues long. The CDR3, as DNA: TGCGCCAGCCGGTGGGGGGACTCCTACGAGCAGTACTTC. Protein sequence: CASRWGDSYEQYF.

The chain combines TRBV27 with TRBJ1-2; 8 bases agree with TRBD1. This CDR3 spans 15 amino acids. Germline loops: CDR1 MNHEY, CDR2 SMNVEV (reference sequence). V was pared by 4 bases and J by 4 bases, with 8 bases of the junction left unmatched. In nucleotides, the CDR3 is TGTGCCAGCAGTTCCTTGGACAGGGAGGTCTATGGCTACACCTTC. This codes for CASSSLDREVYGYTF.

This clone occurred a few times. Here the CDR3 reads CASSYSNRNNQPQHF. Written as DNA, the CDR3 is TGTGCCAGCAGTTACTCGAACAGAAACAATCAGCCCCAGCATTTT. The rearrangement joins TRBV6-5 to TRBJ1-5; D not certain. This CDR3 spans 15 amino acids. Trimming stripped 0 bases from V and 3 bases from J, with 9 bases between. The germline V gene encodes CDR1 MNHEY and CDR2 SVGAGI.

In regard to this clone: Compared with germline, one end of the junction differs, possibly owing to a read error. The genes are TRBV27 and TRBJ1-6; no clear D. Germline V gene lookup returns CDR1 MNHEY and CDR2 SMNVEV (reference sequence). This CDR3 is built from 12 residues. CDR3 sequence reads: CASSLNNSPLHF. DNA for the CDR3: TGTGCCAGCAGTTTAAATAATTCCCCCCTCCACTTT.

This clone was observed a single time. V and J are TRBV7-9 and TRBJ1-4; TRBD1 matches 8 bases. Germline V CDR1 and CDR2: SEHNR, FQNEAQ (reference sequence). The CDR3 sequence is 14 residues long. The V gene end was trimmed by 2 bases and the J gene end by 7 bases; junction bases not matched to a gene: 3. CDR3 sequence: CASSLRQGAEKLFF. The DNA for the CDR3 is TGTGCCAGCAGCTTAAGGCAGGGGGCTGAAAAACTGTTTTTT.

The rearrangement joins TRBV5-1 to TRBJ2-6; TRBD1 agrees at 10 bases. Germline loops: CDR1 SGHRS, CDR2 YFSETQ. The CDR3 sequence is 21 residues long. With 0 bases clipped from V and 0 bases from J, the junction kept 12 bases outside the gene matches. Here the CDR3 reads CASSLEPSTGGVFSGANVLTF. CDR3 nucleotides: TGCGCCAGCAGCTTGGAACCCTCGACAGGGGGCGTTTTCTCTGGGGCCAACGTCCTGACTTTC.

V gene TRBV2 combines with J gene TRBJ1-2; 11 bases line up with TRBD1. V was clipped by 5 bases and J by 4 bases; unmatched bases: 6. Germline V gives CDR1 SNHLY, CDR2 FYNNEI. This CDR3 region has 15 residues. In nucleotides, the CDR3 is TGTGCCAGCAGTTCCGGGACAGGGGGAGTCTATGGCTACACCTTC. This codes for CASSSGTGGVYGYTF.

The rearrangement uses TRBV30 and TRBJ2-4; 8 nucleotides line up with TRBD1. The CDR3 has 15 amino acids. Losses at the gene ends were 0 bases for V and 2 bases for J; bases not matched to a gene: 3. Germline loops: CDR1 GTSNPN, CDR2 SVGIG (reference sequence). The CDR3 is CAWSVQGASKNIQYF. CDR3 nucleotides: TGTGCCTGGAGTGTGCAGGGGGCGTCCAAAAACATTCAGTACTTC.

V and J are TRBV7-8 and TRBJ1-2, with D possibly matching TRBD1 (5 bases). Trimming removed 1 base at V and 6 bases at J, with 12 bases between. Germline CDR1 reads SGHVS; CDR2 reads FQNEAQ. This CDR3 is 14 amino acids long. The CDR3 DNA reads TGTGCCAGCAGCTTAGAGGGGTGGGTAGATGGCTACACCTTC. Its translation is CASSLEGWVDGYTF.

This clone was observed at least ten times. DNA for the CDR3: TGTGCCAGCAGTTACTCGAACGGTCAGCCCCAGCATTTT. Its translation is CASSYSNGQPQHF. This rearrangement joins TRBV6-5 to TRBJ1-5; no reliable D call. The CDR3 is 13 residues long. Germline assignment: CDR1 MNHEY and CDR2 SVGAGI. V dropped 0 bases and J dropped 6 bases, with 6 bases sitting between them.

V is TRBV7-2 and J is TRBJ2-5; TRBD2 might be the D (5 bases). Germline V gene lookup returns CDR1 SGHTA and CDR2 FQGNSA. V lost 0 bases, J lost 3 bases, and 5 bases lay in between. The CDR3 is 13 amino acids. The CDR3 nucleotides are TGTGCCAGCAGCTTAGCGAGGGAAGAGACCCAGTACTTC. Its protein product is CASSLAREETQYF.

The chain uses TRBV2 and TRBJ2-7; 7 bases align to TRBD1. V trimming: 4 bases; J trimming: 5 bases; junction bases outside the gene matches: 5. CDR1 and CDR2 (germline): SNHLY, FYNNEI. This CDR3 is 13 amino acids long. The CDR3 loop is CASSVWQGDEQYF. The CDR3 bases are TGTGCCAGCAGTGTGTGGCAGGGGGACGAGCAGTACTTC.

This chain links TRBV18 with TRBJ2-3, with 8 bases that match TRBD2. The germline V gene has CDR1 KGHSH and CDR2 LQKENI. Unmatched junction bases numbered 5, after V lost 0 bases and J lost 0 bases. The CDR3 totals 17 residues. The CDR3: CASSPPSGGGSTDTQYF. Written as DNA, the CDR3 is TGTGCCAGCTCACCACCTTCCGGCGGGGGGAGCACAGATACGCAGTATTTT.

The V and J genes are TRBV5-8 and TRBJ1-6; TRBD1 might be the D (5 bases). This CDR3 contains 15 residues. Germline CDR1 is SGHTS and CDR2 is YDEGEE. Trimming shortened V by 0 bases and J by 7 bases, and 11 bases separated the two germline ends. CDR3 loop: CASSLEGLGNSPLHF. CDR3 nucleotides: TGTGCCAGCAGCTTGGAGGGGTTGGGCAATTCACCCCTCCACTTT.

This clone has just a few counts. The V call is TRBV6-5, the J call TRBJ1-1; D not certain. V was cut by 6 bases and J by 4 bases, with 12 bases left in between. The germline gives CDR1 MNHEY, CDR2 SVGAGI. The CDR3 has 13 amino acids. This CDR3 is CASSPDPGTEAFF. Here the CDR3 DNA reads TGTGCCAGCAGCCCAGACCCGGGCACTGAAGCTTTCTTT.

The J gene is TRBJ1-5, the V gene TRBV6-6; maybe TRBD1 (6 bases). The V gene lost 9 bases and the J gene lost 4 bases, with 16 bases spanning the gap. CDR3 size: 14 residues. The germline V gene has CDR1 MNHNY and CDR2 SVGAGI (reference sequence). CDR3 bases: TGTGCCAGTATGGTGGGACAAAAGAATCAGCCCCAGCATTTT. This translates into CASMVGQKNQPQHF.

J is TRBJ2-7 and V is TRBV2; 10 bases are a match to TRBD1. V lost 5 bases and J lost 2; bases outside the gene matches: 3. CDR1 and CDR2 (germline): SNHLY, FYNNEI. The CDR3 has 14 amino acids. CDR3 nucleotides: TGTGCCAGCAGTTCCGGGACAGGGGCCTACGAGCAGTACTTC. Protein: CASSSGTGAYEQYF.

V is TRBV7-8 and J is TRBJ1-2; TRBD1 aligns across 7 bases. The V segment lost 5 bases and the J segment 2 bases; nucleotides outside the gene matches: 8. The CDR3 is made up of 15 amino acids. The germline CDR1 and CDR2 sequences are SGHVS and FQNEAQ. CDR3 region: CASSPRTGGNYGYTF. The CDR3 coding sequence is TGTGCCAGCAGCCCTCGGACAGGAGGAAACTATGGCTACACCTTC.

This clone was found a few times. This chain uses TRBV2 with TRBJ1-1; weak D call: TRBD1 (6 bases). CDR3 length: 13 residues. Germline values: CDR1 SNHLY, CDR2 FYNNEI. V was cut by 6 bases and J by 5 bases, with 13 bases left in between. The CDR3: CASRSNTGTEAFF. The CDR3, as DNA: TGTGCCAGCAGAAGTAACACAGGGACTGAAGCTTTCTTT.

Notes on this clone: The sample contains more than one DNA sequence encoding this CDR3. The chain has TRBV28 and TRBJ1-2; maybe TRBD1 (5 bases). Germline CDR1 MDHEN, CDR2 SYDVKM. With 2 bases removed from V and 2 bases from J, the gap between germline ends came to 6 bases. CDR3 length equals 13 residues. CDR3 DNA sequence: TGTGCCAGCAGTTTAACAGGCAACTATGGCTACACCTTC. Protein: CASSLTGNYGYTF.

The J gene is TRBJ1-1, the V gene TRBV5-1; 8 bases line up with TRBD1. The CDR3 covers 15 residues. CDR1 SGHRS and CDR2 YFSETQ come from the germline V gene. V was pared by 0 bases and J by 5 bases, with 6 bases of the junction left unmatched. The CDR3 loop is CASSLGTGFRTEAFF. CDR3 nucleotides: TGCGCCAGCAGCTTGGGGACAGGGTTTAGGACTGAAGCTTTCTTT.

This clone showed up just once. The genes are TRBV27 and TRBJ2-7, with D hard to call. Trimming took off 0 bases at V and 1 base at J, with 4 bases between the two ends. The CDR3 is 13 amino acids. The germline V gene encodes CDR1 MNHEY and CDR2 SMNVEV (reference sequence). The CDR3 sequence: CASSLSRSYEQYF. The CDR3 DNA reads as TGTGCCAGCAGTTTATCGCGATCCTACGAGCAGTACTTC.

This rearrangement joins TRBV19 to TRBJ1-5; tentative D call: TRBD1 (6 bases). This CDR3 has 14 amino acids. The germline V gene encodes CDR1 LNHDA and CDR2 SQIVND (reference sequence). V was pared by 0 bases and J by 6 bases, with 9 bases between. CDR3 loop: CASSIDRGGQPQHF. CDR3 in DNA: TGTGCCAGTAGTATAGATCGAGGGGGTCAGCCCCAGCATTTT.

The V call is TRBV5-4, the J call TRBJ2-5; 7 nucleotides agree with TRBD1. Unmatched junction bases numbered 9, after V lost 4 bases and J lost 3 bases. This CDR3 is 15 amino acids long. Germline values: CDR1 SGHNT, CDR2 YYREEE (reference sequence). The CDR3 nucleotides read TGTGCCAGCAGCCCGGGACAGCTCCTCAAAGAGACCCAGTACTTC. Amino acids: CASSPGQLLKETQYF.

The chain carries TRBV4-1 and TRBJ2-2; 7 bases align to TRBD2. This CDR3 contains 14 residues. With 8 bases clipped from V and 1 base from J, the junction kept 4 bases outside the gene matches. CDR1 MGHRA and CDR2 YSYEKL come from the germline V gene. CDR3 bases: TGCGCCAGCGCGACGGGGGGGAACACCGGGGAGCTGTTTTTT. Translation gives CASATGGNTGELFF.

This clone has only a few counts. This chain links TRBV11-3 with TRBJ1-2; 9 positions agree with TRBD1. CDR1 is SGHNT, CDR2 YENEEA, per germline. There are 14 residues in the CDR3. The V gene end was trimmed by 5 bases and the J gene end by 7 bases; junction bases not matched to a gene: 8. The CDR3 DNA reads TGTGCCAGCAGCCCGGGACAGGGCAAGCTTGGCTACACCTTC. Protein: CASSPGQGKLGYTF.

The chain joins TRBV7-9 to TRBJ2-7; TRBD1 might be the D (5 bases). The CDR3 is 18 amino acids. V lost 1 base and J lost 4, with 23 bases in between. Germline V lookup: CDR1 SEHNR, CDR2 FQNEAQ (reference sequence). CDR3 bases: TGTGCCAGCAGCTTAGGGCGTTCGGATGTGGACATTAGGTACGAGCAGTACTTC. Amino acid sequence: CASSLGRSDVDIRYEQYF.

V is TRBV14 and J is TRBJ1-1, with no clear D. The germline gives CDR1 SGHDN, CDR2 FVKESK. The CDR3 extends over 14 amino acids. Trimming left V 0 bases short and J 0 bases short, with 5 bases between. In DNA form, the CDR3 reads TGTGCCAGCAGCCAAGATACGGTGAACACTGAAGCTTTCTTT. It encodes CASSQDTVNTEAFF.

The CDR3 DNA reads as TGTGCCACACAGGGGGATACTAACTATGGCTACACCTTC. As protein: CATQGDTNYGYTF. The chain recombines TRBV28 with TRBJ1-2; 8 nucleotides match TRBD1. The CDR3 consists of 13 residues. After removal of 10 bases from V and 0 bases from J, the junction contained 4 bases not matched to a gene. Germline CDR1 MDHEN, CDR2 SYDVKM.